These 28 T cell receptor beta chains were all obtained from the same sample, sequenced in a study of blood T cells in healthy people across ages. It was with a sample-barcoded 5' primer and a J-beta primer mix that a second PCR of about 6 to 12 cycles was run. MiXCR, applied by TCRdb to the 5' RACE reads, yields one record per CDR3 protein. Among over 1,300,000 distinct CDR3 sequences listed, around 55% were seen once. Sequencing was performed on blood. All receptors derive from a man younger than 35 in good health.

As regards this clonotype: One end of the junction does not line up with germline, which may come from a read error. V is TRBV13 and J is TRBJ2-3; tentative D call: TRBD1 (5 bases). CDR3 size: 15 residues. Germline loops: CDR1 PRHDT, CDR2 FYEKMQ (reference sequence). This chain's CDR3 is CASSQVGVGPDTQYF. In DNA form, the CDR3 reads TGCGCCAGCAGCCAAGTAGGGGTGGGGCCAGATACGCAGTATTTT.

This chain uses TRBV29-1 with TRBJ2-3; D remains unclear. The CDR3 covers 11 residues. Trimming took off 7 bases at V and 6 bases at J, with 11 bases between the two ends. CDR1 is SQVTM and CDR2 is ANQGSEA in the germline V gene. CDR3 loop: CSGRVGDTQYF. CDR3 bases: TGCAGCGGGCGAGTGGGGGATACGCAGTATTTT.

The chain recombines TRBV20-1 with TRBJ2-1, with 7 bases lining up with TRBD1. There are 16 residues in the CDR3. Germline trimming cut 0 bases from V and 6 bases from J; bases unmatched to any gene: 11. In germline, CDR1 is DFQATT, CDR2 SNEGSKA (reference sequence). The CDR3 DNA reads TGCAGTGCTAGAGATCTTGGTTCTAGGGGGCCCAATGAGCAGTTCTTC. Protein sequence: CSARDLGSRGPNEQFF.

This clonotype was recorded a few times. Here the CDR3 reads CASRRQTTYGYTF. The CDR3 bases are TGTGCCAGCAGACGACAGACTACCTATGGCTACACCTTC. The V gene is TRBV28, the J gene TRBJ1-2; D possibly corresponds to TRBD1 (5 bases). This CDR3 contains 13 residues. Germline CDR1 is MDHEN and CDR2 is SYDVKM. Deletions cut 6 bases from V and 4 bases from J, with 12 bases between.

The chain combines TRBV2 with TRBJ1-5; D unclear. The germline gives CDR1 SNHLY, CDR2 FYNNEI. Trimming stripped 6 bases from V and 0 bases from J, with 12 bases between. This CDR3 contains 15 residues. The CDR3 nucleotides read TGTGCCAGCAGCAAAGACACCCTTAGCAATCAGCCCCAGCATTTT. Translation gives CASSKDTLSNQPQHF.

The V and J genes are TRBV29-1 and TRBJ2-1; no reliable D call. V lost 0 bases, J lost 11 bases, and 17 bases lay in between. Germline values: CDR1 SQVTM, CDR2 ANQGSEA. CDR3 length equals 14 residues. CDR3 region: CSVEERDLKHKQFF. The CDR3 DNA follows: TGCAGCGTTGAAGAACGAGACCTAAAGCATAAGCAGTTCTTC.

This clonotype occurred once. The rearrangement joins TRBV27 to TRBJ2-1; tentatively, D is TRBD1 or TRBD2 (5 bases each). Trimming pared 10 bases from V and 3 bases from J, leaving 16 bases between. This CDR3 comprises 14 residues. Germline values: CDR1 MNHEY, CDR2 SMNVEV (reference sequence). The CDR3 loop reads CATSSGTDYNEQFF. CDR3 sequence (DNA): TGTGCCACGTCCTCGGGGACGGACTACAATGAGCAGTTCTTC.

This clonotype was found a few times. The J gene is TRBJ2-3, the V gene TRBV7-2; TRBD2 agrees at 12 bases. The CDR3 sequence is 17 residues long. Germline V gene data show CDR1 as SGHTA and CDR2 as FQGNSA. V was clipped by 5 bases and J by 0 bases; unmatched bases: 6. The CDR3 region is CASSLWTSGASTDTQYF. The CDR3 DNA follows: TGTGCCAGCAGCCTATGGACTAGCGGGGCGAGCACAGATACGCAGTATTTT.

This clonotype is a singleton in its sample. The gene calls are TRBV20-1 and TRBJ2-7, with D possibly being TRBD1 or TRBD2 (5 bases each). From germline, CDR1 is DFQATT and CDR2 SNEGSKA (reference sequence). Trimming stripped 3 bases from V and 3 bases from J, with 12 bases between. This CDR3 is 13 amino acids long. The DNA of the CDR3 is TGCAGTGCTAGCAGGGACCTTTACTACGAGCAGTACTTC. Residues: CSASRDLYYEQYF.

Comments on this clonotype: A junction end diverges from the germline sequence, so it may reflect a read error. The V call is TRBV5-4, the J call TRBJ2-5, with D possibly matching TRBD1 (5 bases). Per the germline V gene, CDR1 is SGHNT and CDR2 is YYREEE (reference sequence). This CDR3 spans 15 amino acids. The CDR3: CASSHILDSVETQYF. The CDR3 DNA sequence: TGCGCCAGCAGCCACATTTTAGACAGTGTTGAGACCCAGTACTTC.

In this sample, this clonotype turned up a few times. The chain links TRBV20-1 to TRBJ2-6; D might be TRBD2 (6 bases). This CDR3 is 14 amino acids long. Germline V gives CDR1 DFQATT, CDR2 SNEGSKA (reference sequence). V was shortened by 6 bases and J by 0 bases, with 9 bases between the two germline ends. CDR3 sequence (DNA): TGCAGTGCCGTAGCGGTCTCTGGGGCCAACGTCCTGACTTTC. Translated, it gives CSAVAVSGANVLTF.

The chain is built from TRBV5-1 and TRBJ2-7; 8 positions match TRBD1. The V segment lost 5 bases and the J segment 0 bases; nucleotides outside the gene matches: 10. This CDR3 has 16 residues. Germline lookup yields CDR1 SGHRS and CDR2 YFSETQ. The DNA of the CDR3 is TGCGCCAGCAGTGGGGTAGGACAGGGCGTCTCCTACGAGCAGTACTTC. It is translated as CASSGVGQGVSYEQYF.

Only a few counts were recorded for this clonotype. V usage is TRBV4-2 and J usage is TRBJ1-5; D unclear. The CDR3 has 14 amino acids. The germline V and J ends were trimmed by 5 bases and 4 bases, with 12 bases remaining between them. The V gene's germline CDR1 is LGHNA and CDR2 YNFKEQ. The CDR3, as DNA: TGTGCCAGCAGCTCTCAACACCCGAATCAGCCCCAGCATTTT. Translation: CASSSQHPNQPQHF.

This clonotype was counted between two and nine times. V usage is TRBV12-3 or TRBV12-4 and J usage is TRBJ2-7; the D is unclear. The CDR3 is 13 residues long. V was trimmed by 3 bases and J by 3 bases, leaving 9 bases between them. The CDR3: CASSFSFLYEQYF. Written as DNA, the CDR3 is TGTGCCAGCAGTTTTAGCTTTCTCTACGAGCAGTACTTC.

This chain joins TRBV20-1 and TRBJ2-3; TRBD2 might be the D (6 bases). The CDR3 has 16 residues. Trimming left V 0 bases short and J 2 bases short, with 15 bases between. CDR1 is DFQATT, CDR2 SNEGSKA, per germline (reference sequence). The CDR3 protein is CSARDIEREDTDTQYF. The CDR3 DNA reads TGCAGTGCTAGAGATATCGAAAGGGAGGACACAGATACGCAGTATTTT.

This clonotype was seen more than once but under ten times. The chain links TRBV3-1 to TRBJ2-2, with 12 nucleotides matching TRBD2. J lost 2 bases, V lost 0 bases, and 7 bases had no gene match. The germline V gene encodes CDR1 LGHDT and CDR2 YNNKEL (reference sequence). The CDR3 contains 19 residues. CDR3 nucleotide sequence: TGTGCCAGCAGCCAAGATCCGGCTAGCGGGAGGGTTAACACCGGGGAGCTGTTTTTT. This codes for CASSQDPASGRVNTGELFF.

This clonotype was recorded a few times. The CDR3 nucleotides read TGCAGCGTTGAAGAATCTAGCAGCACAGATACGCAGTATTTT. The encoded protein is CSVEESSSTDTQYF. The rearrangement links TRBV29-1 to TRBJ2-3, with D possibly TRBD2 on 5 matching bases. The CDR3 length is 14 residues. From germline, CDR1 is SQVTM and CDR2 ANQGSEA. With 0 bases removed from V and 0 bases from J, the gap between germline ends came to 7 bases.

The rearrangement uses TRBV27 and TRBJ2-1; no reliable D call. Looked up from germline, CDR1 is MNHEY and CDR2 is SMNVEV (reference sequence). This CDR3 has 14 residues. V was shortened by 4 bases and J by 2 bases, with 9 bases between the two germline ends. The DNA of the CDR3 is TGTGCCAGCAGTTCTGTGTCGGCCTACAATGAGCAGTTCTTC. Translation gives CASSSVSAYNEQFF.

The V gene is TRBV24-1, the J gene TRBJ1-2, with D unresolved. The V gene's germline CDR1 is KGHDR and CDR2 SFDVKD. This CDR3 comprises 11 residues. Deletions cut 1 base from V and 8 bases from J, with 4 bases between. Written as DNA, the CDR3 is TGTGCCACCAGTGATTTCGGGGGCTACACCTTC. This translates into CATSDFGGYTF.

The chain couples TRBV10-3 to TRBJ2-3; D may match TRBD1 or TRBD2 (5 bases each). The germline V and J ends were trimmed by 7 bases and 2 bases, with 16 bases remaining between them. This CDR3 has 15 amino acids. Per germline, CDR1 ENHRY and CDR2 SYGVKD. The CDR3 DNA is TGTGCCATCAACCGGGACGACCGTCTCACAGATACGCAGTATTTT. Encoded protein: CAINRDDRLTDTQYF.

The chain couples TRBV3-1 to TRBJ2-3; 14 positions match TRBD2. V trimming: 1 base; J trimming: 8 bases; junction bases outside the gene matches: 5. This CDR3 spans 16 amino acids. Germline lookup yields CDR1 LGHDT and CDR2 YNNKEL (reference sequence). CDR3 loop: CASSQGLAGGEGTQYF. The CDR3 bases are TGTGCCAGCAGCCAAGGACTAGCGGGAGGGGAAGGTACGCAGTATTTT.

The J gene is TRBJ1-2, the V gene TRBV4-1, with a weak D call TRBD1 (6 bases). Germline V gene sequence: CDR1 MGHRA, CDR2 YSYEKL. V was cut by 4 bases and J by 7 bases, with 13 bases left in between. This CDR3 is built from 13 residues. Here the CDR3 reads CASSPLGGAGYTF. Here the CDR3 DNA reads TGCGCCAGCAGCCCCCTTGGGGGGGCTGGCTACACCTTC.

The CDR3: CSARDPRDRGSYEQYF. DNA for the CDR3: TGCAGTGCTAGAGATCCCCGGGACAGGGGTTCCTACGAGCAGTACTTC. The gene calls are TRBV20-1 and TRBJ2-7; 10 bases agree with TRBD1. The V segment lost 0 bases and the J segment 1 base; nucleotides outside the gene matches: 6. The CDR3 totals 16 residues. Germline V gives CDR1 DFQATT, CDR2 SNEGSKA (reference sequence).

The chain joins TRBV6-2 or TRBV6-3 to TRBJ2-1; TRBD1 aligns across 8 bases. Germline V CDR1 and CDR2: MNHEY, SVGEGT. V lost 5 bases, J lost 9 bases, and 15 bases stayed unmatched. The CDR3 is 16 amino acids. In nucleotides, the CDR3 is TGTGCCAGCAGTCCACTGGAGGACAGGGAATTTACTGAGCAGTTCTTC. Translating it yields CASSPLEDREFTEQFF.

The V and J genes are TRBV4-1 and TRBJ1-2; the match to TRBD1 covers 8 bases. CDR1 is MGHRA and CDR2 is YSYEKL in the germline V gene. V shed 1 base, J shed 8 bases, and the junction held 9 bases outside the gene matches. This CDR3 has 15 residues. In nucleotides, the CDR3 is TGCGCCAGCAGCCAAGGTCCCCAGGGGGCGAAGGGCTACACCTTC. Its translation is CASSQGPQGAKGYTF.

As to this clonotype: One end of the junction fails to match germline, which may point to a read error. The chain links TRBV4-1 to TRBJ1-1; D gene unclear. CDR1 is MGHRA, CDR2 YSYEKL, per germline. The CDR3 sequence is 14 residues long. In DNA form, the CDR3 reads TGTGCCAGCAGCCATCACAGCAGGAACACTGAAGCTTTCTTT. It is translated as CASSHHSRNTEAFF.

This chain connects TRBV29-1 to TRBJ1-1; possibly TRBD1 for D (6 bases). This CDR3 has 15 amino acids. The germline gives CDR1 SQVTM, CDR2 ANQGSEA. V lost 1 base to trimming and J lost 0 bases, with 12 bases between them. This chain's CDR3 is CSVEGPTGMNTEAFF. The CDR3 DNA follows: TGCAGCGTTGAAGGACCTACAGGGATGAACACTGAAGCTTTCTTT.

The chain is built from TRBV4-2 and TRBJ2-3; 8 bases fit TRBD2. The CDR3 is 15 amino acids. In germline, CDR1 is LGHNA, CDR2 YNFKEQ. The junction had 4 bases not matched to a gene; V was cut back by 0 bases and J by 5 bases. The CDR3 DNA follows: TGTGCCAGCAGCCAAGAATCGGGGGGGCGAGATACGCAGTATTTT. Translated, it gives CASSQESGGRDTQYF.